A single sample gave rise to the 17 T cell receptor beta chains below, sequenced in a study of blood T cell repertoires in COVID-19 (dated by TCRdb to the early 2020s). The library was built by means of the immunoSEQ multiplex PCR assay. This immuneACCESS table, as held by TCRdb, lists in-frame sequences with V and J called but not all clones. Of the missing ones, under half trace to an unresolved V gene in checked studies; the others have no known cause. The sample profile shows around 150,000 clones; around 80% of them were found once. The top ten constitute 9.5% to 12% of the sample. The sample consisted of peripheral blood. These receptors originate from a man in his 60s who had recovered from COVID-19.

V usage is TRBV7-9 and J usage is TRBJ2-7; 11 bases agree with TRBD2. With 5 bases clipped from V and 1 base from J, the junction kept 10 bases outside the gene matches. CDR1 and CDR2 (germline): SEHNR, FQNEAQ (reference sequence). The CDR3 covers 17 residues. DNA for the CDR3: TGTGCCAGCAGCCACGACCTGACTAGCGGGAAGTCCTACGAGCAGTACTTC. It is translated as CASSHDLTSGKSYEQYF.

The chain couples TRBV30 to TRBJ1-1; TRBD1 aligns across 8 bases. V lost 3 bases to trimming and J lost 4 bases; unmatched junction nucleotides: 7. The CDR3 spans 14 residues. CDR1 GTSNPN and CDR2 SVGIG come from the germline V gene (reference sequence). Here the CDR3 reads CAWSRGQGITEAFF. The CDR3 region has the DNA TGTGCCTGGAGCCGAGGACAGGGTATCACTGAAGCTTTCTTT.

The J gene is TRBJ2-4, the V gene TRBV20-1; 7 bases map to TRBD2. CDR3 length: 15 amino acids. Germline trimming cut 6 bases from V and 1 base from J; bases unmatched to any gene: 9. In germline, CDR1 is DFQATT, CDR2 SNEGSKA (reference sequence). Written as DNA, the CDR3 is TGCAGTGCCAGTTGGGCTAGCGGTGCCAAAAACATTCAGTACTTC. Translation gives CSASWASGAKNIQYF.

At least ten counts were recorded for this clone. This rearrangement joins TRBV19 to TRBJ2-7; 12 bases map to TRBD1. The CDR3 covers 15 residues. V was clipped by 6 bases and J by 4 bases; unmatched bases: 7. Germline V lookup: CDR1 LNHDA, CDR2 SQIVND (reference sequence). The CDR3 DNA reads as TGTGCCAGTAGCCGGGACAGGGGGCGAATTTACGAGCAGTACTTC. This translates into CASSRDRGRIYEQYF.

The CDR3 sequence is CASSESGTGGGQPQHF. CDR3 nucleotides: TGTGCCAGCAGCGAGTCCGGGACAGGGGGGGGGCAGCCCCAGCATTTT. The J gene is TRBJ1-5, the V gene TRBV6-2 or TRBV6-3; 11 bases line up with TRBD1. The germline V gene has CDR1 MNHEY and CDR2 SVGEGT. V lost 6 bases, J lost 7 bases, and 11 bases stayed unmatched. The length of the CDR3 is 16 residues.

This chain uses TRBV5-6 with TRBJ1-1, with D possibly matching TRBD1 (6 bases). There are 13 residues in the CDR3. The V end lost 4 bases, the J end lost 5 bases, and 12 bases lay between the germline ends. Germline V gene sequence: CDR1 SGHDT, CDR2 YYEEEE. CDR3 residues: CASSLGQITEAFF. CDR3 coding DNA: TGTGCCAGCAGCCTTGGACAGATAACTGAAGCTTTCTTT.

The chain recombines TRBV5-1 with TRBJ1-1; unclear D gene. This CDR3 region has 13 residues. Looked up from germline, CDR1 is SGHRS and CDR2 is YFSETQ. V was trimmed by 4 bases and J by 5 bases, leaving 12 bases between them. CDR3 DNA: TGCGCCAGCAGCCCAAACGGTTTGACTGAAGCTTTCTTT. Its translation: CASSPNGLTEAFF.

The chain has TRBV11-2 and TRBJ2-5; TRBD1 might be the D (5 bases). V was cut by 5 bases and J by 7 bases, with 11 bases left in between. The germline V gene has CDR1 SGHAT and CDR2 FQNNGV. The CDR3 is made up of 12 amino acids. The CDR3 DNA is TGTGCCAGCAGCCAGGGTCCGGGGACCCAGTACTTC. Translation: CASSQGPGTQYF. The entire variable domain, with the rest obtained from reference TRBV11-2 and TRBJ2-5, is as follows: EAGVAQSPRYKIIEKRQSVAFWCNPISGHATLYWYQQILGQGPKLLIQFQNNGVVDDSQLPKDRFSAERLKGVDSTLKIQPAKLEDSAVYLCASSQGPGTQYFGPGTRLLVL.

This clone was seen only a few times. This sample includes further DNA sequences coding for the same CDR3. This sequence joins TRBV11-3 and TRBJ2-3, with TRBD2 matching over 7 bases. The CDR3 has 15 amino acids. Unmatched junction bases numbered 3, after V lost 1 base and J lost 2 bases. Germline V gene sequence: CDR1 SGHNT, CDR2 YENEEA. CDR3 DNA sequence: TGTGCCAGCAGCTTAGGAAGCGGGGACACAGATACGCAGTATTTT. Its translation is CASSLGSGDTDTQYF.

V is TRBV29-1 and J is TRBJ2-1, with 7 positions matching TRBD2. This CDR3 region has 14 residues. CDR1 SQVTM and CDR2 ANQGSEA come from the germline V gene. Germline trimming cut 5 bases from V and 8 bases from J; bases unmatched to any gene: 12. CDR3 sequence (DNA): TGCAGCGTTCAGGTGTCGGGAGGTAGGGATGAGCAGTTCTTC. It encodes CSVQVSGGRDEQFF.

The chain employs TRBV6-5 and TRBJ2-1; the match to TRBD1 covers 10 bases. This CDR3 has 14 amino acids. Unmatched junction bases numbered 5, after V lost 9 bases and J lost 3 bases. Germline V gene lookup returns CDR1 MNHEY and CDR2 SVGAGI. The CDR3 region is CASGGDRGYNEQFF. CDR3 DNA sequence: TGTGCCAGTGGGGGGGACAGGGGCTACAATGAGCAGTTCTTC.

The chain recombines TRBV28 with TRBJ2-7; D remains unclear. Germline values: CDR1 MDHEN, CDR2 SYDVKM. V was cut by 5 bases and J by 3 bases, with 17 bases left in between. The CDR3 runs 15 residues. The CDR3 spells CASSAWRILNYEQYF. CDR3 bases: TGTGCCAGCAGTGCGTGGCGGATTCTAAACTACGAGCAGTACTTC.

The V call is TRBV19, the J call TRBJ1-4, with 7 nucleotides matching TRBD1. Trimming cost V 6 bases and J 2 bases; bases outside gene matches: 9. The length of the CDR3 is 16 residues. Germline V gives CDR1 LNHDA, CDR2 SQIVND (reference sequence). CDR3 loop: CASSRVAGQTNEKLFF. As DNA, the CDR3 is TGTGCCAGTAGCCGAGTAGCGGGACAGACTAATGAAAAACTGTTTTTT.

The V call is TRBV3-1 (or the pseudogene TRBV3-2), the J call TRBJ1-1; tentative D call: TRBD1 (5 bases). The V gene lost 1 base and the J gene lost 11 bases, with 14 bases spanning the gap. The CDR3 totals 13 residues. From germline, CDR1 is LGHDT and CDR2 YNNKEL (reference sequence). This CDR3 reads CASSQGTQSDAFF. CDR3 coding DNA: TGTGCCAGCAGCCAAGGGACACAATCGGACGCTTTCTTT.

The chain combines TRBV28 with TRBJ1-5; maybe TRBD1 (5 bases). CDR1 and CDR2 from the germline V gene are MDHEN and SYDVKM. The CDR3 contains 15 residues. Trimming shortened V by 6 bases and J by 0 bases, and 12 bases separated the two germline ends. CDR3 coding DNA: TGTGCCAGCAGATTAGGGGCTGGTAGCAATCAGCCCCAGCATTTT. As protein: CASRLGAGSNQPQHF.

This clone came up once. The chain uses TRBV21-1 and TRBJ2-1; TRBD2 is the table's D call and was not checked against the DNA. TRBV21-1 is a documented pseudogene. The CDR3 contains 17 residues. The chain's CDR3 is CATNGTSGQGVTNEQFF. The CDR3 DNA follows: TGTGCCACTAATGGGACTAGCGGCCAAGGGGTTACTAATGAGCAGTTCTTC.

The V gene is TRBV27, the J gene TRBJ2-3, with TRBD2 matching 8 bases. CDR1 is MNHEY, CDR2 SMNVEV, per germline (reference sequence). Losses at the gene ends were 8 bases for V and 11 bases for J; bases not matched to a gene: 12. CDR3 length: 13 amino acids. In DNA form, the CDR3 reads TGTGCCAGCGCTTCCGCGGGGGGTACATTGCAGTATTTT. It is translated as CASASAGGTLQYF.